This TCR beta chain was identified in a study of OX40 agonist ivuxolimab in advanced cancers. The overall study: As their treatment, patients were administered ivuxolimab, an agonistic anti-OX40 (CD134) antibody. Treatment received earlier with anti-PD-1, anti-PD-L1 or anti-CTLA-4 agents was allowed, and roughly 40% had some. General study findings and limits: The specificity for antigen of the expanded peripheral T cells was not determined.

With V trimmed by 4 bases and J by 5 bases, 11 bases remained unmatched. Germline CDR1 and CDR2: SGHRS and YFSETQ. The CDR3 length is 16 residues. Libraries were prepared by immunoSEQ multiplex PCR; TCRdb keeps only in-frame clonotypes and omits some of them. The table has 53,000 or so clones, roughly 73% seen once. About this clone itself: Its antigen is undetermined.

The rearrangement uses TRBV5-1 and TRBJ2-5; the match to TRBD2 covers 10 bases. The clonotype was recovered from an adult with an advanced solid tumor such as melanoma, head and neck, liver or kidney cancer. The source was CD4+ or CD8+ T cells sorted from blood, collected in a trial of the OX40 agonist ivuxolimab. The CDR3 DNA reads TGCGCCAGCAGCGCACAGATAGCGGGGGGCGCGGAGACCCAGTACTTC. The encoded protein is CASSAQIAGGAETQYF.